This T cell receptor beta chain was obtained from a study of T-cell reconstitution after alpha-beta-depleted transplantation in children. Germline CDR1 and CDR2: DFQATT and SNEGSKA (reference sequence). Trimming removed 5 bases from V and 7 bases from J; junction bases left unmatched: 7. This CDR3 is 13 amino acids long. A library of TCRbeta sequences, prepared with unique molecular identifiers, was generated. In TCRdb, the PCR reads were re-called with MiXCR into one record per CDR3 protein. The table has about 610,000 distinct CDR3 sequences, about 10% seen once; the top ten hold approximately 4.1%. This clonotype was counted a few times.

The sequence was collected from a human donor who donated a stem cell graft to a child with acute myeloid leukemia. This material consisted of PBMCs from the stem cell graft donor, taken from the stem cell graft. This chain uses TRBV20-1 with TRBJ2-3; 9 bases are a match to TRBD2. CDR3 sequence reads: CSAEVSGSNTQYF. The CDR3 DNA follows: TGCAGTGCTGAGGTTAGCGGGAGTAATACGCAGTATTTT.